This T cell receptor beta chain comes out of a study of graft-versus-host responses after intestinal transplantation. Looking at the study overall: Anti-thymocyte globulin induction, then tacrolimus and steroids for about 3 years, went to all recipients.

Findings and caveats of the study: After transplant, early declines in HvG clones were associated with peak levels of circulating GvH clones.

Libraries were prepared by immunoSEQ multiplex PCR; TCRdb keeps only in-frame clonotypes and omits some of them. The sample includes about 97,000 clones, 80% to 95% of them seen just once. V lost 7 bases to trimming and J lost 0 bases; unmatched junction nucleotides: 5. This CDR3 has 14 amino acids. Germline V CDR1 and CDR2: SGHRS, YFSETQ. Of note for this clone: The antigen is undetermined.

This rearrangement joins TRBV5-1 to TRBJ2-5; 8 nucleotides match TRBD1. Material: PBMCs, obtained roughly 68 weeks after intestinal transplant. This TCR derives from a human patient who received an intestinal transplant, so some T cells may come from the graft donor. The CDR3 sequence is CASSTGANQETQYF. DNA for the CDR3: TGCGCCAGCTCGACAGGGGCGAACCAAGAGACCCAGTACTTC. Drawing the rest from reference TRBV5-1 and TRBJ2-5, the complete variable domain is KAGVTQTPRYLIKTRGQQVTLSCSPISGHRSVSWYQQTPGQGLQFLFEYFSETQRNKGNFPGRFSGRQFSNSRSEMNVSTLELGDSALYLCASSTGANQETQYFGPGTRLLVL.